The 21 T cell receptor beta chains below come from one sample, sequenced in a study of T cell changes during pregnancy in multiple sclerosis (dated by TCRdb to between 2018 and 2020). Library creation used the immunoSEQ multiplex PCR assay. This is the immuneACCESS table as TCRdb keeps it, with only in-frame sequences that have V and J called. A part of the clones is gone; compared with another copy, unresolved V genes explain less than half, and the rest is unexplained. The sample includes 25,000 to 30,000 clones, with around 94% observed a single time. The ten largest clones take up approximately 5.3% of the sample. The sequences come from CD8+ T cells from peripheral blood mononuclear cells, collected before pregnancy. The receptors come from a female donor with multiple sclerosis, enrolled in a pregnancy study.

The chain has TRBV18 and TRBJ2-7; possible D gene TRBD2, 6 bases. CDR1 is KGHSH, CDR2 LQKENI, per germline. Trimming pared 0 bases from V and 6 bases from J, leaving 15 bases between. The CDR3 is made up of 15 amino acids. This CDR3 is CASSPPEGFSGEQYF. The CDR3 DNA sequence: TGTGCCAGCTCACCACCGGAGGGGTTCTCTGGCGAGCAGTACTTC.

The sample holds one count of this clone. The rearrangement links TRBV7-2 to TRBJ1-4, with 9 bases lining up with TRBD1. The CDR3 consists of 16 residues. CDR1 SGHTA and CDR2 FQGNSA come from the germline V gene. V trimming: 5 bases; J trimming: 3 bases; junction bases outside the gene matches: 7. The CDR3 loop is CASSPGQGSANEKLFF. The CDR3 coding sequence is TGTGCCAGCAGCCCGGGACAGGGTTCGGCTAATGAAAAACTGTTTTTT.

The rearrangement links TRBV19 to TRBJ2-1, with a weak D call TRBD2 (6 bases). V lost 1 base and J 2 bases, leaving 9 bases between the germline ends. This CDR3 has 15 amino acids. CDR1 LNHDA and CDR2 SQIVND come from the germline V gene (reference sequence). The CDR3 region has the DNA TGTGCCAGTAGTATAGTGGCGGGGACCTACAATGAGCAGTTCTTC. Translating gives CASSIVAGTYNEQFF.

The CDR3 loop reads CASIGDAHHLYQETQYF. In DNA form, the CDR3 reads TGCGCCAGCATCGGAGACGCCCACCACCTTTACCAAGAGACCCAGTACTTC. The rearrangement joins TRBV23-1 to TRBJ2-5; D remains unclear. TRBV23-1 is annotated as an ORF whose role is uncertain. Trimming took off 7 bases at V and 0 bases at J, with 21 bases between the two ends. The CDR3 extends over 17 amino acids.

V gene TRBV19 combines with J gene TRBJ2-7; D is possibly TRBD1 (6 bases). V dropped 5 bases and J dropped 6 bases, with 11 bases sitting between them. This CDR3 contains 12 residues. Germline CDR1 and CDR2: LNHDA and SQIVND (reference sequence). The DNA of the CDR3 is TGTGCCAGTAGTCCAGGGGTCAGCGAGCAGTACTTC. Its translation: CASSPGVSEQYF.

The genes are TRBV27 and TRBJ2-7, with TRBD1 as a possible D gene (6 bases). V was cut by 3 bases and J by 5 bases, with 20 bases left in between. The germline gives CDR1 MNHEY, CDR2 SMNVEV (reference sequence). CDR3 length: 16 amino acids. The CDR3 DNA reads TGTGCCAGCAGTTTCTATTCAGGGGTCCCAATGGACGAGCAGTACTTC. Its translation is CASSFYSGVPMDEQYF.

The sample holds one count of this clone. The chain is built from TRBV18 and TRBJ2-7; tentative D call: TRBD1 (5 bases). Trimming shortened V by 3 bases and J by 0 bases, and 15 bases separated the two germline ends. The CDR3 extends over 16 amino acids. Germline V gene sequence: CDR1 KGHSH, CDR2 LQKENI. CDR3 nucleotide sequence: TGTGCCAGCTCACCCGAAACCCTAGGGGCCTCCTACGAGCAGTACTTC. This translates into CASSPETLGASYEQYF.

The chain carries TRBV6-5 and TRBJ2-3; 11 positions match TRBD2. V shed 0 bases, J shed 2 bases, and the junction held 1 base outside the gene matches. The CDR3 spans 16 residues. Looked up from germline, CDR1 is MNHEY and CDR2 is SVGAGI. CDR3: CASSYSTSGDTDTQYF. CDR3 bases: TGTGCCAGCAGTTACTCGACTAGCGGGGACACAGATACGCAGTATTTT.

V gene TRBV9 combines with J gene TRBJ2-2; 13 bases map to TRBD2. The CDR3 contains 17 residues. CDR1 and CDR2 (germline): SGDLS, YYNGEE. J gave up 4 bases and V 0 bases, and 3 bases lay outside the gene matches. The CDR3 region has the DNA TGTGCCAGCAGCGTAGCTGGACTAGCGGGAGTCACCGGGGAGCTGTTTTTT. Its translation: CASSVAGLAGVTGELFF.

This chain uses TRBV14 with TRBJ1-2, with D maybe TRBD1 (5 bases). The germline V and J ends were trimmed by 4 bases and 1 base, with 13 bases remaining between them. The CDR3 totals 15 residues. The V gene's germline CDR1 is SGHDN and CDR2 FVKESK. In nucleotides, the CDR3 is TGTGCCAGCAGCCTTACTAGGGGAGGTAACTATGGCTACACCTTC. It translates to CASSLTRGGNYGYTF.

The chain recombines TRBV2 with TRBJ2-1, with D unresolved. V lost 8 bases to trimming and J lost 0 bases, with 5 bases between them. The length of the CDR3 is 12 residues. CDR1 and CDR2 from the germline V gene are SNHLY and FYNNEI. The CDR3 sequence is CASVVSYNEQFF. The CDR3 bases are TGTGCCAGCGTAGTCTCCTACAATGAGCAGTTCTTC. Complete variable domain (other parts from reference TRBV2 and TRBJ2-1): EPEVTQTPSHQVTQMGQEVILRCVPISNHLYFYWYRQILGQKVEFLVSFYNNEISEKSEIFDDQFSVERPDGSNFTLKIRSTKLEDSAMYFCASVVSYNEQFFGPGTRLTVL.

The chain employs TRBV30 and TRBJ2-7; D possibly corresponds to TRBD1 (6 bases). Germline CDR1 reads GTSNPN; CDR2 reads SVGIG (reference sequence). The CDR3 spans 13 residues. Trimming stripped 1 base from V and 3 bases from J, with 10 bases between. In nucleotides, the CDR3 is TGTGCCTGGAGTGAGACACAGGGCTACGAGCAGTACTTC. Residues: CAWSETQGYEQYF.

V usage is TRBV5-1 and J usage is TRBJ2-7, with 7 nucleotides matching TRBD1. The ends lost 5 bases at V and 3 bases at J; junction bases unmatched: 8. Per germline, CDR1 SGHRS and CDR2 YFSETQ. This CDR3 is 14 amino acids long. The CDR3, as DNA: TGCGCCAGCAGTCCTAGGGACAGAGACTACGAGCAGTACTTC. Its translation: CASSPRDRDYEQYF.

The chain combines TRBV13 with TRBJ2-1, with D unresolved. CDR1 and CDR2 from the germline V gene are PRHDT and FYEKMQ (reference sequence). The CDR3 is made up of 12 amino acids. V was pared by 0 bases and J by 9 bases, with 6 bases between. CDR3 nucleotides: TGTGCCAGCAGCTTAGGGGGCGTTGAGCAGTTCTTC. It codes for CASSLGGVEQFF.

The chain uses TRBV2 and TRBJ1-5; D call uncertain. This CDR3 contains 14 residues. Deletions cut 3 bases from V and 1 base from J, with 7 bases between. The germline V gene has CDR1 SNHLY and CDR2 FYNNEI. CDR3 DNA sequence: TGTGCCAGCAGTGAGTGGCAAAGCAATCAGCCCCAGCATTTT. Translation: CASSEWQSNQPQHF.

The CDR3 protein is CASSPQVYNEQFF. CDR3 bases: TGTGCCAGCAGCCCCCAGGTCTACAATGAGCAGTTCTTC. This chain connects TRBV4-2 to TRBJ2-1; D ambiguous. In germline, CDR1 is LGHNA, CDR2 YNFKEQ. This CDR3 spans 13 amino acids. The V gene lost 4 bases and the J gene lost 3 bases, with 7 bases spanning the gap.

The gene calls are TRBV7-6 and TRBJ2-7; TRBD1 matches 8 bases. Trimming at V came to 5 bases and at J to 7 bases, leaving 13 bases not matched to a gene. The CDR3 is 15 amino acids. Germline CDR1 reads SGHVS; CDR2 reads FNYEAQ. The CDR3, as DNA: TGTGCCAGCAGCCTAGGGGCAGGGGGCGCGGGGGAGCAGTACTTC. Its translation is CASSLGAGGAGEQYF.

CDR3 loop: CASSDPPNRGRFEKLFF. CDR3 DNA: TGTGCCAGCAGTGACCCACCGAACAGGGGGCGGTTTGAAAAACTGTTTTTT. The J gene is TRBJ1-4, the V gene TRBV25-1, with 9 bases fitting TRBD1. The J segment lost 7 bases and the V segment lost 3 bases, leaving 12 bases of the junction unmatched. Looked up from germline, CDR1 is MGHDK and CDR2 is SYGVNS. The CDR3 totals 17 residues. The entire variable domain, with the rest obtained from reference TRBV25-1 and TRBJ1-4, is as follows: EADIYQTPRYLVIGTGKKITLECSQTMGHDKMYWYQQDPGMELHLIHYSYGVNSTEKGDLSSESTVSRIRTEHFPLTLESARPSHTSQYLCASSDPPNRGRFEKLFFGSGTQLSVL.

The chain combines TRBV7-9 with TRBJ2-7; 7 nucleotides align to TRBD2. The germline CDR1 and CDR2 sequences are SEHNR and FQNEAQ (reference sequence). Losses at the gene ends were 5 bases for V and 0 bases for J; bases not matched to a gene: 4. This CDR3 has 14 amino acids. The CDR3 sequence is CASSSSGLSYEQYF. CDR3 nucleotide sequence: TGTGCCAGCAGCAGTAGCGGGCTCTCCTACGAGCAGTACTTC.

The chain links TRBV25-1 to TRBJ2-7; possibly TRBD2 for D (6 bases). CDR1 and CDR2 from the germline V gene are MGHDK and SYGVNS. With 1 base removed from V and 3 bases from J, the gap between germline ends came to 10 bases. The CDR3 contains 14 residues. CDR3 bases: TGTGCCAGCAGTGAATCTGGGGGACTCTACGAGCAGTACTTC. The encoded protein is CASSESGGLYEQYF.

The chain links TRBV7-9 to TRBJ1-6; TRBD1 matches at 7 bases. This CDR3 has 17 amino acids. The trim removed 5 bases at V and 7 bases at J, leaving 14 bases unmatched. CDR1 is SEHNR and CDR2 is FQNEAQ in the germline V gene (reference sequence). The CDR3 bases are TGTGCCAGCAGCCTCCCTGGACAGGCCGCGGGGAATTCACCCCTCCACTTT. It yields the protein CASSLPGQAAGNSPLHF.